This is a list of T cell receptor beta chains from one sample in a study of T cells in localized non-small cell lung cancer. Some clones are missing from TCRdb's copy, which holds only in-frame ones; the method was immunoSEQ multiplex PCR. In the table there are roughly 67,000 clones, approximately 85% of which are singletons. This material consisted of peripheral blood, taken before any cancer treatment. The source of these receptors is a female donor over 55 with stage I lung adenocarcinoma. The CDR3 runs from the conserved cysteine through the conserved F or W. The D gene is left open where the match is weak. The listing skips clone size in some rows; elsewhere it reads once, few, many or a size class.

14,TRBV7-9,-,TRBJ2-7,-,TGTGCCAGCAGCTTACTCGGGGGCACCTACGAGCAGTACTTC,CASSLLGGTYEQYF
14,TRBV7-9,-,TRBJ1-1,-,TGTGCCAGCAGCGCCCGGTCACAAAACACTGAAGCTTTCTTT,CASSARSQNTEAFF
15,TRBV5-4,-,TRBJ1-2,-,TGTGCCAGCAGCTTGGACGGTCTGGCGGTTTATGGCTACACCTTC,CASSLDGLAVYGYTF
16,TRBV10-3,TRBD2,TRBJ2-1,-,TGTGCCATCAGTGGGAAAGGGACTAGCGTAGACAATGAGCAGTTCTTC,CAISGKGTSVDNEQFF
16,TRBV5-1,TRBD2,TRBJ2-3,-,TGCGCCAGCAGCCCTCTCAGCGGGGGGGGCTCAGATACGCAGTATTTT,CASSPLSGGGSDTQYF
15,TRBV9,TRBD1,TRBJ1-3,-,TGTGCCAGCAGCGAATCTACAGGGGTATCGAACACCATATATTTT,CASSESTGVSNTIYF
17,TRBV7-2,TRBD2,TRBJ2-7,-,TGTGCCAGCAGCTTAGCGATTAGCGGGGCCAGCTCCTACGAGCAGTACTTC,CASSLAISGASSYEQYF
11,TRBV7-8,-,TRBJ2-7,-,TGTGCCAGCAGTAAAAGCTACGAGCAGTACTTC,CASSKSYEQYF
14,TRBV7-2,TRBD2,TRBJ2-7,-,TGTGCCAGCAGCTTAGTTAGCGGGGACTACGAGCAGTACTTC,CASSLVSGDYEQYF
15,TRBV19,TRBD2,TRBJ2-3,-,TGTGCCAGTAGCATAGCTGGGACTAGCGGAGATACGCAGTATTTT,CASSIAGTSGDTQYF
15,TRBV28,-,TRBJ2-7,-,TGTGCCAGCAGTCGCCAGGGAGGGGGGTCCTACGAGCAGTACTTC,CASSRQGGGSYEQYF
12,TRBV6-6,-,TRBJ1-1,-,TGTGCCAGCAATGGCAGGGACACTGAAGCTTTCTTT,CASNGRDTEAFF
13,TRBV14,-,TRBJ2-3,once,TGTGCCAGCAGCCTGAGGGGGGCAGATACGCAGTATTTT,CASSLRGADTQYF
15,TRBV2,-,TRBJ1-6,-,TGTGCCAGCACCCCAGGGGATAGCTATAATTCACCCCTCCACTTT,CASTPGDSYNSPLHF
11,TRBV7-9,-,TRBJ1-1,few,TGTGCCAGCAGCACTAGCCTTGAAGCTTTCTTT,CASSTSLEAFF
14,TRBV6-1,TRBD1,TRBJ2-5,-,TGTGCCAGCAGTGACAACAGGGGGCTGGAGACCCAGTACTTC,CASSDNRGLETQYF
17,TRBV2,TRBD1,TRBJ2-3,-,TGTGCCAGCAGTTTACGCCCCACAGGGGCCGGCACAGATACGCAGTATTTT,CASSLRPTGAGTDTQYF
12,TRBV18,-,TRBJ1-1,-,TGTGCCAGCTCACCGGGGACGGTTGAAGCTTTCTTT,CASSPGTVEAFF
16,TRBV5-1,-,TRBJ2-4,-,TGCGCCAGCAACCCAGGGACTCTTCTAGCCAAAAACATTCAGTACTTC,CASNPGTLLAKNIQYF